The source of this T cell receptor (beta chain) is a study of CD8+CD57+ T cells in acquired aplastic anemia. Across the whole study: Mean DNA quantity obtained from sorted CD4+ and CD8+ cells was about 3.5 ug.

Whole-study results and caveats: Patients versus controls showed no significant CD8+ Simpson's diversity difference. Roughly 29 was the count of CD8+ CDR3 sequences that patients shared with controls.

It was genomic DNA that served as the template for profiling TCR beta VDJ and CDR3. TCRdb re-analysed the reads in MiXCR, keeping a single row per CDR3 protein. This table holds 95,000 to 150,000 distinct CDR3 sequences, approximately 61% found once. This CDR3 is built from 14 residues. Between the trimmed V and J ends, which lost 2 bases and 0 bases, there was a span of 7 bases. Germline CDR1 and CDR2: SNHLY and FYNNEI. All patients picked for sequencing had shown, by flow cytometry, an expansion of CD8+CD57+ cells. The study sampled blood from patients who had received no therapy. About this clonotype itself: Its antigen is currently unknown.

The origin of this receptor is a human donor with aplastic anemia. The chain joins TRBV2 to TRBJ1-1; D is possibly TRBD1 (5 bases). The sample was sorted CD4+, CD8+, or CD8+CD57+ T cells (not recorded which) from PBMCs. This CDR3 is CASSERGMNTEAFF. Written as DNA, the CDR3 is TGTGCCAGCAGTGAACGGGGGATGAACACTGAAGCTTTCTTT. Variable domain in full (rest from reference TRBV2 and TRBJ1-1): EPEVTQTPSHQVTQMGQEVILRCVPISNHLYFYWYRQILGQKVEFLVSFYNNEISEKSEIFDDQFSVERPDGSNFTLKIRSTKLEDSAMYFCASSERGMNTEAFFGQGTRLTVV.